The rows below give T cell receptor beta chains drawn from one sample of a study of Ad26.COV2.S vaccination and SARS-CoV-2 variants. Clones were sequenced by immunoSEQ multiplex PCR, and TCRdb holds only the in-frame ones, with some missing. The sample carries about 350,000 clones, roughly nine tenths recorded once. The sequencing here drew on peripheral blood, taken after recovery from COVID-19. The source of these receptors is a human donor who had recovered from COVID-19. Each CDR3 is given with its conserved first and last residue. The order of the fields is D gene, V gene, J gene, clone size, CDR3 protein, CDR3 DNA. A D gene is named only where the DNA matches it firmly. The size of a clone is reported for some rows only, either as once, few or many, or as a class for expanded clones.

>.|TRBV6-5|TRBJ1-3|.
CASSPDSSGNTIYF
TGTGCCAGCAGTCCTGACAGCTCTGGAAACACCATATATTTT
>.|TRBV14|TRBJ2-7|.
CASSQWTRPYEQYF
TGTGCCAGCAGCCAGTGGACGAGGCCCTACGAGCAGTACTTC
>TRBD1|TRBV4-3|TRBJ1-4|once
CASSQLDRDEKLFF
TGCGCCAGCAGCCAACTAGACAGGGACGAAAAACTGTTTTTT
>.|TRBV27|TRBJ2-1|.
CASSGGREQFF
TGTGCCAGCAGCGGGGGAAGGGAGCAGTTCTTC
>.|TRBV7-2|TRBJ1-3|.
CASSPEAPSSGNTIYF
TGTGCCAGCAGCCCCGAAGCCCCTAGCTCTGGAAACACCATATATTTT
>.|TRBV7-9|TRBJ2-2|.
CASSSSLVTGELFF
TGTGCCAGCAGCTCAAGTTTGGTCACCGGGGAGCTGTTTTTT
>.|TRBV27|TRBJ1-1|.
CASQGWGNTEAFF
TGTGCCAGCCAGGGGTGGGGGAACACTGAAGCTTTCTTT
>.|TRBV9|TRBJ2-3|.
CASSVDGNPSTDTQYF
TGTGCCAGCAGCGTAGATGGAAACCCTAGCACAGATACGCAGTATTTT
>.|TRBV6-5|TRBJ1-3|once
CASSLSGVGNTIYF
TGTGCCAGCAGTTTATCAGGGGTTGGGAACACCATATATTTT
>TRBD1|TRBV6-2/TRBV6-3|TRBJ2-5|.
CASSERGQVDF
TGTGCCAGCAGCGAACGGGGACAGGTGGACTTC
>TRBD1|TRBV2|TRBJ1-6|.
CASSAGGVGSPLHF
TGTGCCAGCAGTGCAGGGGGCGTTGGTTCACCCCTCCACTTT
>TRBD1|TRBV7-2|TRBJ1-4|.
CASSRDSNEKLFF
TGTGCCAGCAGCCGGGACAGCAATGAAAAACTGTTTTTT
>.|TRBV5-8|TRBJ2-2|once
CASSTSRTGELFF
TGTGCCAGCAGCACTAGCCGGACCGGGGAGCTGTTTTTT
>.|TRBV5-8|TRBJ2-3|.
CASSLTSTDTQYF
TGTGCCAGCAGCTTGACCTCCACAGATACGCAGTATTTT
>TRBD1|TRBV13|TRBJ1-2|.
CASTDRGLSYGYTF
TGTGCCAGCACTGACAGGGGGCTTAGCTATGGCTACACCTTC
>TRBD2|TRBV5-4|TRBJ2-1|.
CASSPTSGSSYNEQFF
TGTGCCAGCAGCCCAACTAGCGGGAGCTCCTACAATGAGCAGTTCTTC
>TRBD2|TRBV14|TRBJ2-1|once
CASSQDLGGEQFF
TGTGCCAGCAGCCAAGACCTCGGGGGGGAGCAGTTCTTC
>.|TRBV7-9|TRBJ2-1|.
CASSLEGVGEQFF
TGTGCCAGCAGCTTAGAGGGGGTCGGTGAGCAGTTCTTC
>.|TRBV12-3/TRBV12-4|TRBJ1-1|.
CASRGRANTEAFF
TGTGCCAGCAGGGGCAGGGCGAACACTGAAGCTTTCTTT
>TRBD1|TRBV18|TRBJ2-2|.
CASSPPGQGVTGELFF
TGTGCCAGCTCACCACCCGGACAGGGGGTAACCGGGGAGCTGTTTTTT
>.|TRBV19|TRBJ2-5|.
CATKTRAEYQETQYF
TGTGCCACAAAAACTAGGGCGGAATACCAAGAGACCCAGTACTTC
>.|TRBV9|TRBJ1-2|.
CASSVGRGKNYGYTF
TGTGCCAGCAGCGTAGGTAGGGGGAAAAACTATGGCTACACCTTC
>.|TRBV6-2/TRBV6-3|TRBJ1-1|.
CASSTLVGRAAFF
TGTGCCAGCAGTACCCTGGTGGGGCGCGCAGCTTTCTTT
>TRBD1|TRBV4-2|TRBJ2-7|.
CASSQDRVYEQYF
TGTGCCAGCAGCCAGGACAGGGTCTACGAGCAGTACTTC
>.|TRBV5-1|TRBJ2-7|.
CASSLELGREQYF
TGCGCCAGCAGCCTAGAGTTAGGCCGCGAGCAGTACTTC
>TRBD2|TRBV19|TRBJ2-1|.
CASSMTGGAPYEQFF
TGTGCCAGTAGTATGACCGGGGGGGCCCCTTATGAGCAGTTCTTC
>.|TRBV19|TRBJ1-1|few
CASNTRDLKSEAFF
TGTGCCAGTAATACCAGGGACCTGAAGTCTGAAGCTTTCTTT
>.|TRBV5-4|TRBJ2-7|.
CASSLAFGPGEQYF
TGTGCCAGCAGCTTGGCGTTCGGTCCAGGCGAGCAGTACTTC
>.|TRBV6-5|TRBJ1-4|.
CASGRSSGGEKLFF
TGTGCCAGCGGGAGGAGTTCCGGGGGGGAAAAACTGTTTTTT
>.|TRBV28|TRBJ1-6|.
CASSPNPRNSPLHF
TGTGCCAGCAGTCCCAACCCTCGTAATTCACCCCTCCACTTT
>.|TRBV6-5|TRBJ2-3|.
CASSYSTGAVTDTQYF
TGTGCCAGCAGTTACTCGACGGGGGCAGTCACAGATACGCAGTATTTT
>.|TRBV19|TRBJ1-6|.
CASSIALSSPLHF
TGTGCCAGTAGTATAGCCCTCAGCTCACCCCTCCACTTT
>.|TRBV3-1/TRBV3-2|TRBJ2-7|.
CASSQLGGIAYEQYF
TGTGCCAGCAGCCAATTGGGCGGAATAGCCTACGAGCAGTACTTC
>.|TRBV9|TRBJ2-2|.
CASSVGVLAGELFF
TGTGCCAGCAGCGTAGGGGTATTGGCCGGGGAGCTGTTTTTT
>.|TRBV11-3|TRBJ2-2|.
CASSRTTGELFF
TGTGCCAGCAGCCGGACAACCGGGGAGCTGTTTTTT
>TRBD1|TRBV15|TRBJ1-5|.
CATSRVRGLDQPQHF
TGTGCCACCAGCAGAGTCAGGGGGTTGGATCAGCCCCAGCATTTT
>.|TRBV4-2|TRBJ2-3|.
CASSQEVNRYYPTDTQYF
TGTGCCAGCAGCCAAGAGGTGAACCGATACTATCCCACAGATACGCAGTATTTT
>.|TRBV30|TRBJ1-1|.
CAWRAKGGKAFF
TGTGCCTGGAGAGCCAAGGGGGGCAAGGCTTTCTTT
>.|TRBV12-5|TRBJ1-1|.
CASGLVLPLRVGNTEAFF
TGTGCTAGTGGTTTGGTACTACCCCTCAGGGTGGGGAACACTGAAGCTTTCTTT
>TRBD1|TRBV7-9|TRBJ1-1|.
CASSFEGATEAFF
TGTGCCAGCAGCTTTGAGGGGGCCACTGAAGCTTTCTTT
>.|TRBV4-3|TRBJ1-1|.
CASSQVPLGRAEAFF
TGCGCCAGCAGCCAAGTACCTCTAGGGAGGGCTGAAGCTTTCTTT
>.|TRBV2|TRBJ1-2|once
CASSEGGDLYGYTF
TGTGCCAGCAGTGAGGGAGGGGACCTCTATGGCTACACCTTC
>TRBD2|TRBV9|TRBJ2-7|.
CASSPTGTSSYEQYF
TGTGCCAGCAGCCCCACCGGGACTAGCTCCTACGAGCAGTACTTC
>.|TRBV2|TRBJ1-6|.
CASSEYPLSSYNSPLHF
TGTGCCAGCAGTGAATACCCGTTAAGCTCCTATAATTCACCCCTCCACTTT